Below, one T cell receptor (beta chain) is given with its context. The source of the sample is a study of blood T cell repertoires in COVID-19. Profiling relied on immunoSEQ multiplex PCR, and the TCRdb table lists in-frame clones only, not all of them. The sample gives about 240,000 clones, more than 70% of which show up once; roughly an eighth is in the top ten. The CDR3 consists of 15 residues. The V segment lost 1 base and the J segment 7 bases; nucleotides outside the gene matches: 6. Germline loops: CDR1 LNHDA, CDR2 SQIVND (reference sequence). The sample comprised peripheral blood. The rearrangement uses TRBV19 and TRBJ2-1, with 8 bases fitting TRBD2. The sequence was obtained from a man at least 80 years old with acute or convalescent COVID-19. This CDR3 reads CASSIGAGVKNEQFF. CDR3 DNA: TGTGCCAGTAGTATAGGAGCGGGAGTGAAGAATGAGCAGTTCTTC.